This T cell receptor beta chain is drawn from a study of blood T cell repertoires in COVID-19. Overall study: Researchers got acute and convalescent COVID-19 samples from the United States, Italy and Spain.

Clones were read by immunoSEQ multiplex PCR, and TCRdb kept only the in-frame ones, dropping some. The table has some 290,000 clones, roughly 86% seen once. Source material: peripheral blood. This receptor was obtained from a woman between 25 and 40 years old with COVID-19, enrolled during active disease.

CDR3 DNA: TGTGCCTGGATTTCTGCGGGGGTGATGATGGAGACCCAGTACTTC. Translation gives CAWISAGVMMETQYF. The rearrangement joins TRBV30 to TRBJ2-5; 7 bases are shared with TRBD2. Germline CDR1 GTSNPN, CDR2 SVGIG (reference sequence). V gave up 4 bases and J gave up 5 bases; unmatched junction bases: 13. The CDR3 totals 15 residues.